The sequence of this TCR beta chain was determined in a study of cytomegalovirus exposure and HLA in healthy donors (dated by TCRdb to the late 2010s). Regarding the research as a whole: An earlier analysis of approximately 590 of the donors reported roughly 270 Gb of sequence data and about 100 million unique TCR beta sequences from 150 million to 200 million T cells. A separate validation cohort of 100 to 150 different subjects was used in addition to the approximately 610-subject first cohort. HLA typing covered class I and class II loci at four-digit resolution. All discovery cohort repertoires had been generated using a single sequencing platform. The T cell repertoires of about 700 subjects were profiled by immunosequencing and related to cytomegalovirus serostatus. Around 330 gigabases of sequencing data and approximately 92 million unique TCR sequences made up an early release that covered approximately 700 HLA-typed donors. In a later analysis, previously published TCR beta repertoires from several hundred donors were re-analyzed and high-resolution HLA genotyping was added so that TCR occurrence patterns could be studied. Typing coverage differed by locus: A, B, C, DRB1 and DQB1 were typed in roughly 620-630 donors, DQA1 in about 500, DPA1 in some 610, and DPB1 in 400 to 490. The study combined high-throughput TCR immunosequencing, statistical association of individual TCRs with disease status, and machine learning to predict cytomegalovirus infection status. Across 398 genotyped donors of the cohort, an average of approximately 220,000 unique TCR beta nucleotide sequences per donor were sequenced, and roughly a sixth of those sequences were non-productive. The study aimed to test whether cataloging public T cell receptors could reveal signatures of past pathogen exposure. Roughly five DR-DQ haplotypes were handled as single units for association and clustering, since linkage in the cohort was strong. In the later analysis, no new phenotypic data were used to find candidate immune exposures; instead, reliance was placed on TCR beta sequences and their occurrence across donors. In an earlier analysis of 587 of the donors, high-throughput TCR beta sequencing was used to judge whether each TCR beta V gene segment behaved as functional or pseudogenic. Donor age, sex, ethnicity and CMV serostatus were collected together with the repertoire data. Among the approximately 430 genotyped donors, about 85% belonged to the genetic ancestry cluster associated with self-reported Caucasian donors. In a later genetic analysis, genome-wide SNP genotypes for about three fifths of the roughly 670 donors were used, and that subset was treated as a discovery cohort. Results and caveats for the whole study, not just this receptor: While some public TCRs were present in many individuals, most TCR sequences turned up only very rarely across donors. In a later analysis, HLA-associated TCR beta chains were found to be more clonally expanded and to have lower generation probabilities than equally common non-associated chains. The earlier analysis of approximately 560 of the donors excluded some 15 rarely observed V segments, including chromosome 9 orphons, because counts were too low. A later analysis associated about 17,000 TCR beta sequences with specific HLA alleles at a false discovery rate of 0.05. In the study, some 180 TCR beta chains were listed as associated with cytomegalovirus. According to the authors, the approach could potentially be generalized to other disease states and immunological phenotypes. An association between a missense DCLRE1C variant and V-gene and J-gene trimming of TCR beta chains was found in a later genetic analysis and replicated in an independent cohort. A later analysis reported that several top co-occurrence clusters appeared linked to parvovirus B19, influenza, CMV and Epstein-Barr virus. Sequencing depth was assumed to be roughly uniform across donors in the presence/absence analyses, though that assumption may not hold. The only immune exposure information available for the cohort was CMV serostatus. A further reported finding was that TCR beta sequences accurately predicted the HLA-A and HLA-B alleles for most subjects in the first cohort. This cohort had only TCR beta chains sequenced, and the lack of alpha or paired-chain data limited which features could be detected. Because HLA typing was missing for some donors at each locus, association tests included only the typed subset. Three of the identified cytomegalovirus-associated TCR beta chains were confirmed in vitro to be specific for cytomegalovirus antigens. The classifier was reported to diagnose cytomegalovirus status with high specificity and sensitivity in both the original and validation cohorts. Correlated functional status among segregating V segments might reflect linkage disequilibrium, but an unknown experimental factor could not be ruled out. According to a later analysis, TCR association rates differed among HLA loci, with DRB1 alleles showing the most associated TCRs and HLA-C alleles showing the fewest. According to a later genetic analysis, donors in an Asian-associated ancestry cluster had fewer N-insertions in productive TCRs than the approximately 630-donor mean. When HLA alleles, especially DR and DQ, strongly co-occurred, TCR associations were difficult to assign to individual alleles. A later analysis found that most CMV-associated TCR beta chains appeared HLA-restricted, with HLA associations seemingly driven largely by CMV exposure. A cluster of highly shared sequence variants was judged likely to represent a technical artifact of the sequencing pipeline. In an earlier analysis of 587 of the donors, most TCR beta V segments appeared in productive rearrangements about 87% or about 30% of the time, broadly matching IMGT annotations.

The library was obtained by the immunoSEQ multiplex PCR assay. A mixture of 60 forward primers for TCR Vbeta segments and 13 reverse primers for TCR Jbeta segments was used in the multiplex PCR. The CDR3 region of rearranged TCR beta genes was amplified from genomic DNA by a multiplex PCR assay. The Illumina HiSeq System was used to sequence the amplified TCR beta libraries as 87-base-pair reads. As for how the authors treated the data: A later analysis counted tens of millions of unique TCR beta chains across the 666 repertoires, and some 11 million of these chains were shared by at least two donors. A nearest-neighbor algorithm error-corrected the raw reads and collapsed the reads into unique sequences, merging closely related sequences to remove PCR and sequencing errors. CDR3 sequences were aligned to IMGT reference sequences to assign V, D and J gene segments. For a sequence to be retained, at least a six-nucleotide match to both a V gene segment and a J gene segment was required. Rearrangements were called productive when the CDR3 lacked stop codons and stayed in frame with V and J; all others were non-productive. CDR3 was defined by IMGT convention, running from the second conserved V-encoded cysteine to the conserved J-encoded phenylalanine. The earlier analysis of more than 450 of the donors excluded sequences that lacked an unambiguous match to a single V gene segment. An earlier analysis of 587 of the donors classified V segments as functional when productive rearrangements were above 56.7% and as segregating when the standard deviation between donors was above 5%. A statistical classification framework was developed to diagnose cytomegalovirus status using the catalog of TCR beta chain sequences. V and J gene assignment, in a later analysis, came from comparing TCR nucleotide sequences with IMGT/GENE-DB human TR gene sequences. The TCRdist pipeline was used in a later analysis to assign CDR3 sequences and most-parsimonious VDJ recombination scenarios. In a later analysis, each TCR beta chain was defined by its CDR3 amino acid sequence together with its V-gene family, and reads without a unique V-gene family were excluded. As a way to deal with suspected cross-contamination and a sequencing artifact, a later analysis dropped more than 500 nucleotide sequences that were highly shared and had low generation probability. In a later analysis, a clonal expansion index was calculated for each public chain from normalized within-repertoire ranks of inferred template counts. Generation probabilities in a later analysis came from a VDJ recombination model fitted to out-of-frame rearrangements, and those results were checked against IGoR. In a later analysis, TCR-TCR, TCR-HLA and TCR-CMV co-occurrence was scored with hypergeometric tests, and a repertoire-size bias correction was applied to TCR pairs. In a later analysis, false discovery rates were estimated by permuting HLA or CMV assignments 20 times. In a later analysis, co-occurring TCRs were grouped using DBSCAN, with TCRdist sequence similarity added in when clustering inside HLA-allele-positive subsets. Repertoires with fewer than 30,000 or more than 120,000 public chains were left out of co-occurrence clustering, as were a handful of repertoires with anomalous nucleotide sharing. TCRdb took over this immuneACCESS table, retaining in-frame rearrangements with V and J assigned. Such tables are incomplete; in checked studies, under half of the missing clones stem from an unresolved V gene, and the remainder is unexplained. V and J calls and clone size are copied from that table; D and trimming were computed from the DNA. The sample has fewer than 200,000 clones on record, roughly 70% of them singletons. The top ten constitute approximately 5.4% of the sample.

This clone has only one observation. Its antigen remains unidentified. The junction departs from the called germline gene at one end, perhaps through a read error. In total, about 650 healthy bone marrow donors made up the cohort. At the time of sampling, all cohort members were nominally healthy, though unrecorded immune exposures were likely present. The donor was CMV seropositive and was included in the group of around 300 seropositive cohort members. A peripheral blood sample was provided by each donor, and peripheral blood mononuclear cells were used for TCR beta sequencing. The Qiagen DNeasy Blood Extraction Kit was used to extract genomic DNA from the blood cell samples. The specimen was PBMCs. The sequence was obtained from a woman between 18 and 29 years old in good health and CMV-seropositive.

Here is the DNA: TGTGCTAGCAGCTTAGCCCTCGGGGGAACCTACGAGCAGTACTTC. It encodes CASSLALGGTYEQYF. Rearrangement joined TRBV7-7 to TRBJ2-7, with TRBD2 perhaps the D gene, on 6 matching bases. CDR1 is given as SSHAT and CDR2 as FNYEAQ, both from the germline V gene (reference sequence). From the cysteine up to the phenylalanine, the CDR3 has a length of 15 residues. Just the 45-base CDR3 DNA is kept, in frame starting at base 1.